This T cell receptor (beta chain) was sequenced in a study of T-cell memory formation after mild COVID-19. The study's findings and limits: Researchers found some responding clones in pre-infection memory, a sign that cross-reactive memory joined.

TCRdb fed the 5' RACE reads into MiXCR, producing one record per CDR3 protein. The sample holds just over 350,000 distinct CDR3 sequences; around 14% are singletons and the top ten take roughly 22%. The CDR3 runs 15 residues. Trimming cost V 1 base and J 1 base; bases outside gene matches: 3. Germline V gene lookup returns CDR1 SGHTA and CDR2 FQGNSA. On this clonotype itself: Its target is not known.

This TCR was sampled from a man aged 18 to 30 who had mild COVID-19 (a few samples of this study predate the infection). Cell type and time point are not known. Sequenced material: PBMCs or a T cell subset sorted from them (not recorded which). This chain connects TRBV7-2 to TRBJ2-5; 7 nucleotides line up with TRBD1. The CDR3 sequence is CASSLDRGTQETQYF. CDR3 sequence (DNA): TGTGCCAGCAGCTTAGACAGGGGAACCCAAGAGACCCAGTACTTC.